The sequence of this T cell receptor beta chain was determined in a study of response to subunit inactivated influenza vaccine. The J segment lost 5 bases and the V segment lost 2 bases, leaving 12 bases of the junction unmatched. This CDR3 comprises 15 residues. Germline CDR1 and CDR2: DFQATT and SNEGSKA (reference sequence). On this clonotype itself: Its antigen is as yet unknown.

Study-level results: The study's authors posited that every seasonal influenza vaccination enlists few new T cells.

TCRdb analysed the RT-PCR reads with MiXCR anew, one entry per CDR3 protein. Here the sample spans about 520,000 distinct CDR3 sequences, approximately 11% being singletons. The receptor comes from a man aged 50 to 59 who received an inactivated influenza vaccine. V and J are TRBV20-1 and TRBJ2-7, with 7 positions matching TRBD2. The material was PBMCs from blood, obtained about 40 days after vaccination. CDR3 DNA: TGCAGTGCTAGACCTTCTAGCGGTCCTAGGGACGAGCAGTACTTC. This gives the protein CSARPSSGPRDEQYF.